This T cell receptor beta chain derives from a study of blood T cell repertoires in COVID-19. Method: immunoSEQ multiplex PCR; TCRdb's copy keeps in-frame clones and lacks some. The sample shows fewer than 95,000 clones, approximately 89% of them seen only once. The CDR3 has 13 residues. Germline V gene sequence: CDR1 MNHNY, CDR2 SVGAGI (reference sequence). J gave up 7 bases and V 5 bases, and 5 bases lay outside the gene matches. The specimen was peripheral blood. The source of this sequence is a man aged 55 to 70 with acute or convalescent COVID-19. This chain connects TRBV6-6 to TRBJ1-5; 7 positions agree with TRBD1. CDR3 sequence (DNA): TGTGCCAGCAGTCCCAGGGGGGAGCAGCCCCAGCATTTT. It translates to CASSPRGEQPQHF.